The clone carrying this T cell receptor (beta chain) was counted a few times. This sample is part of a study of CD8 T cells in Susac syndrome. After extraction with the RNeasy kit, roughly 0.45 to 1 ug of the RNA was reverse transcribed using random hexamers. With immunoSEQ multiplex PCR, TCR beta CDR3 was amplified across 54 Vbeta and 13 Jbeta. From the immunoSEQ multiplex PCR reads, TCRdb called clonotypes with MiXCR, one entry per CDR3 protein. Altogether roughly 110,000 distinct CDR3 sequences are present, about 90% being singletons, with the ten largest covering over 0.1%. Germline V gene data show CDR1 as MNHEY and CDR2 as SVGEGT. The V end lost 5 bases, the J end lost 0 bases, and 10 bases lay between the germline ends. This CDR3 comprises 14 residues. Sequencing of TCR beta, carried out with a high-throughput approach, was applied to CD8+ and CD4+ T cells from the blood. Healthy donors served as age- and sex-matched controls.

Sequenced material: CD8+ T cells from PBMCs. J is TRBJ1-1 and V is TRBV6-2 or TRBV6-3; D might be TRBD1 (6 bases). The sequence derives from a human donor in good health. The CDR3 region is CASSRGDMNTEAFF. For the CDR3, the DNA is TGTGCCAGCAGTCGGGGGGACATGAACACTGAAGCTTTCTTT.